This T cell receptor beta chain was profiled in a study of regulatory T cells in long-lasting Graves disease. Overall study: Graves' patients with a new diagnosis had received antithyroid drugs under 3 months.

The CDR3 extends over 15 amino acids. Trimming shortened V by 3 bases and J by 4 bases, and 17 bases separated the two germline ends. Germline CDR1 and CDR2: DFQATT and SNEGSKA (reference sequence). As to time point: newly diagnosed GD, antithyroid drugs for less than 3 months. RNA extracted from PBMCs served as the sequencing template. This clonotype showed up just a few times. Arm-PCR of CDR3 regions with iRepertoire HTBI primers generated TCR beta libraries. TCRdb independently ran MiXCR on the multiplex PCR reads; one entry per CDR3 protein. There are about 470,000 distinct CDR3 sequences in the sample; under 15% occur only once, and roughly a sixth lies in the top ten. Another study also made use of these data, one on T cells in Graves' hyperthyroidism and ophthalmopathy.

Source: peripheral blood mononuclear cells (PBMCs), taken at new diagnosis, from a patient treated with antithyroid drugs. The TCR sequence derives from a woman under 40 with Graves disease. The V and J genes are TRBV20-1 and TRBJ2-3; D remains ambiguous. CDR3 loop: CSASSIGPVADTQYF. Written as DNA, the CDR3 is TGCAGTGCTAGCAGCATAGGACCGGTGGCAGATACGCAGTATTTT.